This T cell receptor beta chain stems from a study of PD-1 blockade in classical Hodgkin lymphoma. Regarding the study as a whole: In CD4+ cells, TCR diversity went up significantly by C4D1, but in CD8+ cells it did not.

Generated by immunoSEQ multiplex PCR, the TCRdb table keeps only in-frame clones and is missing some. The sample shows fewer than 35,000 clones, around 84% of them seen only once. As for this clone: The antigen is unknown.

Germline values: CDR1 LNHDA, CDR2 SQIVND (reference sequence). V lost 5 bases, J lost 5 bases, and 18 bases lay in between. CDR3 length equals 15 residues. Time point of the sample: cycle 4 day 1 (C4D1), after more than 5 weeks of nivolumab. Each of the patients experienced relapse following autologous stem cell transplantation, and their brentuximab vedotin exposure differed. Purified CD4+ T cells were obtained from thawed PBMCs through magnetic negative selection. The chain couples TRBV19 to TRBJ1-2; D not resolved. The sample here was CD4+ T cells from blood, taken before the fourth cycle of nivolumab. The TCR sequence derives from a human donor with classical Hodgkin lymphoma. The chain's CDR3 is CASSSRGEWAYGYTF. The CDR3 region has the DNA TGTGCCAGTAGTTCAAGAGGAGAATGGGCATATGGCTACACCTTC.